These T cell receptor beta chains were read from a single sample in a study of cytomegalovirus exposure and HLA in healthy donors. Using immunoSEQ multiplex PCR, the repertoire was profiled, and TCRdb retains in-frame clones only, with some absent. The data contain over 200,000 clones, approximately 86% of them seen just once; the ten biggest clones take up 2.9%. Sequenced sample: PBMCs. The receptor source for this set is a woman between 18 and 30 years old in good health and CMV-seronegative. CDR3s include the opening cysteine and the closing phenylalanine or tryptophan. Fields, in order: D gene, J gene, V gene, CDR3 protein, CDR3 DNA. A D gene is named only where the DNA matches it firmly.

-	TRBJ2-7	TRBV7-5	CASARTSGPEEYF	TGTGCCAGTGCGAGGACTAGCGGGCCGGAGGAGTACTTC
TRBD1	TRBJ2-7	TRBV6-5	CASSYLPGQGYYEQYF	TGTGCCAGCAGTTACTTGCCGGGACAGGGATACTACGAGCAGTACTTC
TRBD1	TRBJ1-2	TRBV6-1	CASNWDRGEGYTF	TGTGCCAGCAACTGGGACAGAGGGGAGGGCTACACCTTC
TRBD1	TRBJ1-1	TRBV5-1	CASSGPGQGSVEAFF	TGCGCCAGCAGCGGACCGGGACAGGGATCAGTTGAAGCTTTCTTT
TRBD2	TRBJ2-7	TRBV4-1	CASSQVLAGGNEQYF	TGCGCCAGCAGCCAAGTCTTAGCGGGAGGTAACGAGCAGTACTTC
TRBD1	TRBJ2-1	TRBV6-5	CASSKGGQPYNEQFF	TGTGCCAGCAGCAAAGGGGGACAGCCCTACAATGAGCAGTTCTTC
-	TRBJ2-7	TRBV27	CASSSRVSYEQYF	TGTGCCAGCAGTTCCAGGGTCTCCTACGAGCAGTACTTC
TRBD1	TRBJ2-5	TRBV19	CASSTRQGVETQYF	TGTGCCAGTAGTACAAGACAGGGTGTAGAGACCCAGTACTTC
-	TRBJ1-2	TRBV19	CASSNKTGNTF	TGTGCCAGTAGTAACAAAACAGGGAACACCTTC
TRBD2	TRBJ2-2	TRBV5-4	CASSLGLAENTGELFF	TGTGCCAGCAGCTTGGGCCTAGCGGAAAACACCGGGGAGCTGTTTTTT
-	TRBJ2-3	TRBV29-1	CSVWSSVQTDTQYF	TGCAGCGTTTGGTCTAGCGTCCAGACAGATACGCAGTATTTT
-	TRBJ1-1	TRBV7-3	CASSLAGMNTEAFF	TGTGCCAGCAGCTTAGCGGGGATGAACACTGAAGCTTTCTTT
-	TRBJ2-5	TRBV27	CASSFGYQETQYF	TGTGCCAGCAGTTTTGGCTACCAAGAGACCCAGTACTTC
TRBD1	TRBJ2-3	TRBV19	CASSIGTGGTDTQYF	TGTGCCAGTAGTATTGGGACAGGGGGCACAGATACGCAGTATTTT